A selection of T cell receptor beta chains follows, all from one sample in a study of T cell responses to AZD1222 COVID-19 vaccine. The protocol was immunoSEQ multiplex PCR, while the TCRdb copy is restricted to in-frame clones and leaves out a portion. The data show under 150,000 clones, about 91% seen once. This material consisted of peripheral blood, taken 28 days after the second AZD1222 dose. These receptors came from an adult who received the AZD1222 COVID-19 vaccine. The CDR3 runs from the conserved cysteine through the conserved F or W. A D gene is named only where the DNA matches it firmly. Part of the rows lack a size; the others show once, few, many or a class for expanded clones.

V,length,J,size,D,CDR3,DNA
TRBV4-1,16,TRBJ1-1,.,.,CASSQEGGGLNTEAFF,TGCGCCAGCAGCCAAGAAGGAGGGGGTCTGAACACTGAAGCTTTCTTT
TRBV19,10,TRBJ2-7,.,.,CASRVHEQYF,TGTGCCAGTAGGGTACACGAGCAGTACTTC
TRBV12-3/TRBV12-4,13,TRBJ1-1,.,TRBD1,CASSGQGRTEAFF,TGTGCCAGCAGTGGACAGGGCCGAACTGAAGCTTTCTTT
TRBV9,16,TRBJ2-3,.,.,CASSVGRGHRTDTQYF,TGTGCCAGCAGCGTAGGGAGGGGGCATCGGACAGATACGCAGTATTTT
TRBV27,15,TRBJ1-2,.,TRBD1,CASSNADRANYGYTF,TGTGCCAGCAGCAACGCGGACAGGGCAAACTATGGCTACACCTTC
TRBV19,13,TRBJ2-1,once,.,CASSLGSYNEQFF,TGTGCCAGTAGTCTGGGGTCCTACAATGAGCAGTTCTTC
TRBV6-1,14,TRBJ1-2,.,.,CASSEEVRMRGYTF,TGTGCCAGCAGTGAAGAGGTGCGGATGCGAGGCTACACCTTC
TRBV15,15,TRBJ2-1,.,TRBD1,CATSRDNRGFNEQFF,TGTGCCACCAGCAGAGATAACAGGGGATTCAATGAGCAGTTCTTC
TRBV4-2,15,TRBJ2-2,.,TRBD2,CASSPLTGGAGELFF,TGTGCCAGCAGCCCCCTCACGGGGGGGGCCGGGGAGCTGTTTTTT
TRBV7-9,13,TRBJ1-5,.,.,CASSLVQDQPQHF,TGTGCCAGCAGCTTAGTACAGGATCAGCCCCAGCATTTT
TRBV18,17,TRBJ2-3,.,TRBD2,CASSPVRTSGVTDTQYF,TGTGCCAGCTCACCTGTACGGACTAGCGGGGTCACAGATACGCAGTATTTT
TRBV18,16,TRBJ2-2,.,TRBD2,CASSRTSASNTGELFF,TGTGCCAGCTCCCGGACTAGCGCTTCGAACACCGGGGAGCTGTTTTTT
TRBV2,18,TRBJ2-2,.,TRBD1,CASSVPGQGASDTGELFF,TGTGCCAGCAGTGTCCCGGGACAGGGGGCCTCCGACACCGGGGAGCTGTTTTTT
TRBV21-1,18,TRBJ2-7,.,.,CASSKERSLATRPCEQYF,TGTGCCAGCAGCAAAGAAAGAAGTCTAGCGACCCGTCCCTGCGAGCAGTACTTC
TRBV30,13,TRBJ1-2,.,.,CAWSVERGYGYTF,TGTGCCTGGAGTGTTGAAAGGGGGTATGGCTACACCTTC
TRBV7-2,15,TRBJ1-1,once,.,CASSPQGQSNTEAFF,TGTGCCAGCAGCCCCCAAGGGCAGTCGAACACTGAAGCTTTCTTT
TRBV20-1,15,TRBJ1-2,.,TRBD1,CSASGATGVSYGYTF,TGCAGTGCTAGTGGGGCGACAGGGGTAAGCTATGGCTACACCTTC
TRBV6-5,15,TRBJ2-3,once,.,CASSYGGVSTDTQYF,TGTGCCAGCAGTTACGGCGGGGTGAGCACAGATACGCAGTATTTT
TRBV6-6,15,TRBJ1-1,.,.,CASSYSEQMNTEAFF,TGTGCCAGCAGTTACTCGGAACAGATGAACACTGAAGCTTTCTTT
TRBV18,15,TRBJ1-2,.,TRBD1,CASSKPGQGSYGYTF,TGTGCCAGCTCCAAACCGGGACAGGGCTCCTATGGCTACACCTTC
TRBV4-3,16,TRBJ2-2,.,TRBD1,CASSQGVSGGTGELFF,TGCGCCAGCAGCCAAGGAGTATCAGGGGGAACCGGGGAGCTGTTTTTT
TRBV5-4,13,TRBJ2-5,.,.,CASTPQGKETQYF,TGTGCCAGCACCCCCCAGGGGAAAGAGACCCAGTACTTC
TRBV6-6,14,TRBJ1-2,once,TRBD1,CASRATTGSYGYTF,TGTGCCAGCAGGGCGACGACAGGGTCCTATGGCTACACCTTC
TRBV12-3/TRBV12-4,13,TRBJ1-1,.,.,CASTKGGTGEAFF,TGTGCCAGCACCAAAGGGGGGACGGGTGAAGCTTTCTTT
TRBV27,18,TRBJ1-2,.,.,CASLRTRGTRRENYGYTF,TGTGCCAGCTTAAGAACCCGTGGCACGAGACGGGAAAACTATGGCTACACCTTC
TRBV7-2,14,TRBJ1-5,once,TRBD1,CASSLDRAGQPQHF,TGTGCCAGCAGCCTGGACAGGGCAGGTCAGCCCCAGCATTTT
TRBV5-4,14,TRBJ2-5,.,.,CASTAGPGEETQYF,TGTGCCAGCACCGCGGGACCGGGGGAGGAGACCCAGTACTTC